Listed below are T cell receptor beta chains from one sample, sequenced in a study of T cells after yellow fever vaccination. Using its own MiXCR run on the 5' RACE reads, TCRdb lists one record per CDR3 protein. This table has approximately 550,000 distinct CDR3 sequences, 19% appearing once. The specimen was PBMCs, collected 15 days after the yellow fever booster vaccination. These receptors were collected from a man younger than 45 who received the YFV17D yellow fever vaccine. Each CDR3 is given with its conserved first and last residue.

TRBV6-6	TRBJ2-1	CAIRQARYNEQFF
TRBV3-1	TRBJ2-5	CASTRRDRETQYF
TRBV2	TRBJ2-3	CASSDRGDTQYF
TRBV5-1	TRBJ2-4	CASSLGSTGAKNIQYF
TRBV6-1	TRBJ2-3	CASSPNLPRFRVDTQYF
TRBV12-3/TRBV12-4	TRBJ2-2	CASSSGRTGELFF
TRBV10-3	TRBJ2-5	CAISESRETQYF
TRBV7-6	TRBJ2-3	CASSPLLAGATDTQYF
TRBV10-3	TRBJ2-5	CAIRRGEKETQYF
TRBV18	TRBJ2-2	CASSRHPSGQTGELFF
TRBV7-2	TRBJ2-3	CASSPRRISTDTQYF
TRBV12-3/TRBV12-4	TRBJ2-6	CASSFGFSSGANVLTF
TRBV7-6	TRBJ2-2	CASSLEAGVGELFF
TRBV6-2/TRBV6-3	TRBJ2-7	CASSYGQLREQYF
TRBV3-1	TRBJ2-2	CASSQRTGPTGELFF
TRBV7-8	TRBJ2-2	CASSPSLSTSGISGELFF
TRBV29-1	TRBJ1-1	CSVENTVAKGPEAFF
TRBV6-5	TRBJ2-7	CASSYPRSGNNAPYEQYF
TRBV20-1	TRBJ2-2	CSGLAGTTGELFF
TRBV5-1	TRBJ2-7	CASSSRGLANTYEQYF
TRBV18	TRBJ1-1	CASSPPRTEAFF
TRBV24-1	TRBJ2-3	CATSDSTGTSLGADTQYF
TRBV2	TRBJ2-2	CASSLAGEITGELFF
TRBV5-1	TRBJ2-7	CASSLTEFYEQYF